This TCR beta chain was captured by sequencing in a study of shared clonotypes between healthy human individuals. In the source study's methods: ImmunoSEQ junction-only sequences lacked quality scores, so their filtering differed. Clones were sequenced by immunoSEQ multiplex PCR, and TCRdb holds only the in-frame ones, with some missing. V, J and clone size are taken as reported in that table, and D and trimming were inferred from the DNA itself. The repertoire holds a few hundred thousand clones, with approximately 79% as singletons. Points on this clone: This specimen includes other DNA sequences encoding the same CDR3.

Germline CDR1 is MNHEY and CDR2 is SMNVEV (reference sequence). Trimming stripped 0 bases from V and 4 bases from J, with 4 bases between. The CDR3 is 13 residues long. The chain has TRBV27 and TRBJ1-3; D uncertain. The sequence was obtained from a man aged 25 to 40 in good health. Sample: memory CD4+ T cells sorted from blood. Documented subset: CD45RA-negative fraction. The DNA of the CDR3 is TGTGCCAGCAGTTTATCGTCCGGAAACACCATATATTTT. It is translated as CASSLSSGNTIYF.